Only one count was recorded for the clone carrying this T cell receptor beta chain. What it recognizes is unknown. This entry is derived from a study of early T cells in non-severe SARS-CoV-2 infection. TCRdb re-derived calls from the 5' RACE reads in MiXCR, one entry per CDR3 protein. The repertoire holds tens of thousands of distinct CDR3 sequences, with 20% as singletons. Overall study findings and caveats: Reliance on VDJdb matching favored anti-spike CD8 responses; private and CD4 specificities were missed.

This CDR3 region has 13 residues. V dropped 0 bases and J dropped 1 base, with 4 bases sitting between them. The germline CDR1 and CDR2 sequences are MGHRA and YSYEKL. The gene calls are TRBV4-1 and TRBJ2-7; no firm D call. The clonotype was recovered from an adult who was a healthcare worker with PCR-confirmed SARS-CoV-2 infection or an uninfected control (not recorded which). Specimen: whole blood, collected at baseline. The CDR3, as DNA: TGCGCCAGCAGCCAAGATCGGTCCTACGAGCAGTACTTC. As protein: CASSQDRSYEQYF.